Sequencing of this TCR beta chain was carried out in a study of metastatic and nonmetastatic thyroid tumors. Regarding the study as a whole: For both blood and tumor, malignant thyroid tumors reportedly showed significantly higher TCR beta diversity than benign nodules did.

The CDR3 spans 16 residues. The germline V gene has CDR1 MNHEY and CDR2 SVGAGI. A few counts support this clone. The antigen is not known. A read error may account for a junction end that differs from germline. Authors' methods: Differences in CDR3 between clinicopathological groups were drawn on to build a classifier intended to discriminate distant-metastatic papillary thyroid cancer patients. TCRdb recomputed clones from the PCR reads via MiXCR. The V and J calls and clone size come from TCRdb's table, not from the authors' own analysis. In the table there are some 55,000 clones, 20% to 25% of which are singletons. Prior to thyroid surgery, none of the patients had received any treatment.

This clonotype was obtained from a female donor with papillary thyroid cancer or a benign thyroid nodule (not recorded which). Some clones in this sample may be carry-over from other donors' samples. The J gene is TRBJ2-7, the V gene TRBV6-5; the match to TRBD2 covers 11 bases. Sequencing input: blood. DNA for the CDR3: TGTGCCAGCAGTTCTCCTCTAGCGGGGGGTTCCTACAAGCAGTACTTC. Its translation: CASSSPLAGGSYKQYF.